What follows are 28 T cell receptor beta chains derived from one specimen sequenced in a study of shared T cell receptors in the human thymus. The protocol was immunoSEQ multiplex PCR, while the TCRdb copy is restricted to in-frame clones and leaves out a portion. Here the sample spans about 660,000 clones, around 89% being singletons. These data were also filed under a second study, of human thymus T cells.

Sequenced: thymocytes. The receptors shown here come from a boy in the first two years of life with a congenital heart defect.

This sequence joins TRBV4-3 and TRBJ2-5; 8 nucleotides align to TRBD2. Per germline, CDR1 LGHNA and CDR2 YSLEER. V was clipped by 6 bases and J by 4 bases; unmatched bases: 7. The CDR3 is made up of 14 amino acids. In DNA, the CDR3 is TGCGCCAGCAGAACCCGGGAGGGATCAGAGACCCAGTACTTC. This translates into CASRTREGSETQYF.

The chain combines TRBV27 with TRBJ1-5, with TRBD1 matching 9 bases. Germline assignment: CDR1 MNHEY and CDR2 SMNVEV (reference sequence). The CDR3 length is 19 residues. Unmatched junction bases numbered 14, after V lost 3 bases and J lost 2 bases. The CDR3 region has the DNA TGTGCCAGCAGTTTTCGGGCCGGGACAGGGCTTAGGGGCAATCAGCCCCAGCATTTT. Translated, it gives CASSFRAGTGLRGNQPQHF.

The genes are TRBV29-1 and TRBJ2-5; D is perhaps TRBD2 (5 bases). The CDR3 consists of 13 residues. V lost 3 bases, J lost 1 base, and 9 bases lay in between. The V gene's germline CDR1 is SQVTM and CDR2 ANQGSEA. CDR3 nucleotides: TGCAGCGTTGATTGTGCGGGCCAAGAGACCCAGTACTTC. Translating it yields CSVDCAGQETQYF.

This clone came up a few times. The rearrangement joins TRBV13 to TRBJ2-5, with TRBD2 as a possible D gene (5 bases). Trimming removed 4 bases at V and 3 bases at J, with 21 bases between. CDR1 is PRHDT, CDR2 FYEKMQ, per germline (reference sequence). The CDR3 consists of 17 residues. Here the CDR3 DNA reads TGTGCCAGCAGCTCTCACCGCGACTACCCCGGGGAAGAGACCCAGTACTTC. Translating gives CASSSHRDYPGEETQYF.

The rearrangement joins TRBV28 to TRBJ1-4, with 7 bases fitting TRBD1. The CDR3 is made up of 15 amino acids. J lost 8 bases, V lost 3 bases, and 9 bases had no gene match. Germline-derived CDR1 and CDR2 are MDHEN and SYDVKM. The CDR3 sequence is CASSFGQEGGEKLFF. CDR3 DNA sequence: TGTGCCAGCAGTTTCGGACAGGAAGGTGGGGAAAAACTGTTTTTT.

The rearrangement links TRBV4-2 to TRBJ2-7; 7 bases are shared with TRBD1. V gave up 0 bases and J gave up 1 base; unmatched junction bases: 3. The CDR3 consists of 15 residues. Germline CDR1 reads LGHNA; CDR2 reads YNFKEQ. The CDR3 nucleotides read TGTGCCAGCAGCCAAGATCAGACAGGGTCCTACGAGCAGTACTTC. It codes for CASSQDQTGSYEQYF.

The rearrangement uses TRBV4-1 and TRBJ2-3, with 10 bases matching TRBD2. Germline loops: CDR1 MGHRA, CDR2 YSYEKL. CDR3 length: 17 amino acids. Trimming at V came to 3 bases and at J to 1 base, leaving 7 bases not matched to a gene. This CDR3 is CASSHGSGTSGTDTQYF. The CDR3 DNA follows: TGCGCCAGCAGCCATGGGTCCGGGACTAGCGGCACAGATACGCAGTATTTT.

The J gene is TRBJ1-6, the V gene TRBV4-1; TRBD1 agrees at 7 bases. Germline V lookup: CDR1 MGHRA, CDR2 YSYEKL. After removal of 0 bases from V and 4 bases from J, the junction contained 6 bases not matched to a gene. The CDR3 has 17 residues. The CDR3 protein is CASSQERGQRYNSPLHF. Here the CDR3 DNA reads TGCGCCAGCAGCCAAGAGCGGGGACAGCGGTATAATTCACCCCTCCACTTT.

The V and J genes are TRBV7-9 and TRBJ1-2; 11 nucleotides match TRBD1. This CDR3 contains 16 residues. Germline V gene lookup returns CDR1 SEHNR and CDR2 FQNEAQ (reference sequence). V lost 2 bases to trimming and J lost 4 bases; unmatched junction nucleotides: 6. The CDR3 spells CASSLSSGTGGYGYTF. The CDR3 region has the DNA TGTGCCAGCAGCTTATCTTCCGGGACAGGGGGCTATGGCTACACCTTC.

This clone was seen only once. The rearrangement links TRBV29-1 to TRBJ2-2; 9 bases align to TRBD1. The V segment lost 7 bases and the J segment 4 bases; nucleotides outside the gene matches: 13. Germline CDR1 reads SQVTM; CDR2 reads ANQGSEA. CDR3 size: 16 residues. This chain's CDR3 is CSAASPGTGSTGELFF. The CDR3 region has the DNA TGCAGCGCTGCTTCTCCCGGGACAGGGTCCACCGGGGAGCTGTTTTTT.

This chain uses TRBV6-5 with TRBJ2-5; D unclear. CDR3 length equals 12 residues. Germline V CDR1 and CDR2: MNHEY, SVGAGI. The V end was cut by 4 bases, the J end by 5 bases, with 8 bases between. The CDR3 spells CASSLVGETQYF. The CDR3 coding sequence is TGTGCCAGCAGTTTAGTCGGTGAGACCCAGTACTTC.

The V gene is TRBV5-4, the J gene TRBJ2-3; 14 nucleotides match TRBD2. The CDR3 has 18 amino acids. The germline V gene encodes CDR1 SGHNT and CDR2 YYREEE (reference sequence). J gave up 3 bases and V 4 bases, and 10 bases lay outside the gene matches. The CDR3 sequence: CASSPGGLAGEGTDTQYF. The CDR3 DNA follows: TGTGCCAGCAGCCCTGGGGGACTAGCGGGAGAGGGAACAGATACGCAGTATTTT. Full variable domain (remainder filled in from reference TRBV5-4 and TRBJ2-3): ETGVTQSPTHLIKTRGQQVTLRCSSQSGHNTVSWYQQALGQGPQFIFQYYREEENGRGNFPPRFSGLQFPNYSSELNVNALELDDSALYLCASSPGGLAGEGTDTQYFGPGTRLTVL.

V is TRBV7-2 and J is TRBJ1-4; 8 bases agree with TRBD1. The CDR3 has 14 amino acids. CDR1 and CDR2 from the germline V gene are SGHTA and FQGNSA. J was trimmed by 7 bases and V by 5 bases; bases with no gene match: 6. For the CDR3, the DNA is TGTGCCAGCAGCCTGACAGGGGAGCGTGAAAAACTGTTTTTT. Translating it yields CASSLTGEREKLFF.

Remarks on this clone: The identical CDR3 is also encoded by other nucleotide sequences in the sample. CDR3 coding DNA: TGTGCCACCAGCAGAGAAATTTGGACGGGGGGTTTTCAGCCCCAGCATTTT. Protein product: CATSREIWTGGFQPQHF. The V gene is TRBV15, the J gene TRBJ1-5; perhaps TRBD1 as D (5 bases). Germline CDR1 is LNHNV and CDR2 is YYDKDF (reference sequence). CDR3 length: 17 residues. Between the trimmed V and J ends, which lost 0 bases and 6 bases, there was a span of 18 bases.

The J gene is TRBJ2-2, the V gene TRBV7-9; TRBD1 matches 10 bases. V gave up 5 bases and J gave up 4 bases; unmatched junction bases: 10. Germline CDR1 SEHNR, CDR2 FQNEAQ (reference sequence). This CDR3 is 17 amino acids long. CDR3 sequence (DNA): TGTGCCAGCAGCACACAGGGACAGGGGCCTTTCACCGGGGAGCTGTTTTTT. It codes for CASSTQGQGPFTGELFF.

V and J are TRBV27 and TRBJ2-3; TRBD2 aligns across 8 bases. Germline V gene sequence: CDR1 MNHEY, CDR2 SMNVEV (reference sequence). The CDR3 runs 17 residues. The trim removed 2 bases at V and 5 bases at J, leaving 12 bases unmatched. CDR3: CASSLKTGGDSVDTQYF. The DNA for the CDR3 is TGTGCCAGCAGTTTAAAGACGGGGGGGGACTCCGTAGATACGCAGTATTTT.

The V gene is TRBV5-1, the J gene TRBJ2-7; 16 nucleotides align to TRBD2. This CDR3 is 22 amino acids long. The germline CDR1 and CDR2 sequences are SGHRS and YFSETQ. The V and J ends lost 0 bases and 0 bases, in that order; junction bases with no gene match: 15. The CDR3 protein is CASSLGRSKPGTSGRASYEQYF. CDR3 in DNA: TGCGCCAGCAGCTTGGGCCGGTCGAAACCCGGGACTAGCGGGAGGGCCTCCTACGAGCAGTACTTC. Drawing the rest from reference TRBV5-1 and TRBJ2-7, the complete variable domain is KAGVTQTPRYLIKTRGQQVTLSCSPISGHRSVSWYQQTPGQGLQFLFEYFSETQRNKGNFPGRFSGRQFSNSRSEMNVSTLELGDSALYLCASSLGRSKPGTSGRASYEQYFGPGTRLTVT.

V and J are TRBV7-3 and TRBJ2-2; 7 positions agree with TRBD2. Trimming took 2 bases from V and 3 from J; bases not matched to a gene: 3. From germline, CDR1 is SGHTA and CDR2 FQGTGA. The CDR3 loop spans 15 amino acids. The CDR3 sequence is CASSLWAGDTGELFF. The CDR3 coding sequence is TGTGCCAGCAGCTTATGGGCGGGAGACACCGGGGAGCTGTTTTTT.

This rearrangement joins TRBV27 to TRBJ2-5; 7 positions agree with TRBD1. The junction had 4 bases not matched to a gene; V was cut back by 6 bases and J by 3 bases. Germline values: CDR1 MNHEY, CDR2 SMNVEV (reference sequence). The CDR3 has 13 residues. The DNA for the CDR3 is TGTGCCAGCAGGGCAGACAGGGAAGAGACCCAGTACTTC. Translating it yields CASRADREETQYF.

The chain has TRBV7-9 and TRBJ2-2; the match to TRBD2 covers 14 bases. Per the germline V gene, CDR1 is SEHNR and CDR2 is FQNEAQ (reference sequence). J lost 0 bases, V lost 5 bases, and 8 bases had no gene match. CDR3 length: 19 amino acids. CDR3 DNA: TGTGCCAGCAGCCTCGAGAGGGGACTAGCGGGAGCGAACACCGGGGAGCTGTTTTTT. This codes for CASSLERGLAGANTGELFF.

The rearrangement joins TRBV27 to TRBJ1-1, with TRBD1 identical over 7 bases. J was trimmed by 7 bases and V by 6 bases; bases with no gene match: 8. In germline, CDR1 is MNHEY, CDR2 SMNVEV (reference sequence). This CDR3 has 13 residues. The DNA for the CDR3 is TGTGCCAGCAGCCCGGACAGGAAGGTTGAAGCTTTCTTT. Residues: CASSPDRKVEAFF.

The V and J genes are TRBV7-8 and TRBJ2-7, with D possibly being TRBD1 (5 bases). The CDR3 runs 14 residues. Germline V gene sequence: CDR1 SGHVS, CDR2 FQNEAQ. V was cut by 5 bases and J by 3 bases, with 14 bases left in between. CDR3 region: CASSPRLTGYEQYF. For the CDR3, the DNA is TGTGCCAGCAGCCCCCGGCTAACAGGCTACGAGCAGTACTTC.

The CDR3 DNA follows: TGTGCCAGCGTGGTGGTGAGGAGGGGAGCTTTCTTT. This sequence encodes CASVVVRRGAFF. The chain is built from TRBV25-1 and TRBJ1-1, with D perhaps TRBD1 (5 bases). Per germline, CDR1 MGHDK and CDR2 SYGVNS. The CDR3 runs to 12 residues. V was pared by 8 bases and J by 10 bases, with 17 bases between.

The gene calls are TRBV9 and TRBJ2-3, with TRBD1 as a possible D gene (5 bases). V was clipped by 2 bases and J by 0 bases, with 10 bases between them. The CDR3 has 15 amino acids. Germline V lookup: CDR1 SGDLS, CDR2 YYNGEE. DNA of the CDR3: TGTGCCAGCAGCGTCCGAAGGGGTAGCACAGATACGCAGTATTTT. It is translated as CASSVRRGSTDTQYF.

CDR3 sequence reads: CASSSRDRGGKLFF. DNA for the CDR3: TGTGCCAGCAGTTCCCGGGACAGGGGAGGAAAACTGTTTTTT. J is TRBJ1-4 and V is TRBV28; 10 bases line up with TRBD1. Per germline, CDR1 MDHEN and CDR2 SYDVKM. V was pared by 4 bases and J by 10 bases, with 6 bases of the junction left unmatched. The CDR3 is 14 residues long.

The rearrangement links TRBV7-2 to TRBJ1-2; no firm D call. Trimming took off 0 bases at V and 6 bases at J, with 14 bases between the two ends. Germline V gives CDR1 SGHTA, CDR2 FQGNSA. CDR3 length equals 15 residues. CDR3 residues: CASSLASGSLDGYTF. The CDR3 coding sequence is TGTGCCAGCAGCTTAGCGTCCGGGTCCCTTGATGGCTACACCTTC. The complete variable domain, with remaining parts taken from reference TRBV7-2 and TRBJ1-2, reads GAGVSQSPSNKVTEKGKDVELRCDPISGHTALYWYRQSLGQGLEFLIYFQGNSAPDKSGLPSDRFSAERTGGSVSTLTIQRTQQEDSAVYLCASSLASGSLDGYTFGSGTRLTVV.

This chain connects TRBV27 to TRBJ2-7, with 8 bases lining up with TRBD2. With V trimmed by 3 bases and J by 2 bases, 12 bases remained unmatched. Per the germline V gene, CDR1 is MNHEY and CDR2 is SMNVEV (reference sequence). CDR3 length: 17 amino acids. CDR3 nucleotide sequence: TGTGCCAGCAGTTTCCCCCAAGGGCGGGAGGCCACCTACGAGCAGTACTTC. Amino acid sequence: CASSFPQGREATYEQYF.

This chain connects TRBV5-4 to TRBJ1-1; no definite D call. The germline V gene has CDR1 SGHNT and CDR2 YYREEE (reference sequence). Trimming took 0 bases from V and 0 from J, leaving 6 bases between them. The CDR3 extends over 14 amino acids. CDR3 in amino acids: CASSLARLNTEAFF. The DNA of the CDR3 is TGTGCCAGCAGCTTGGCCAGGCTGAACACTGAAGCTTTCTTT.